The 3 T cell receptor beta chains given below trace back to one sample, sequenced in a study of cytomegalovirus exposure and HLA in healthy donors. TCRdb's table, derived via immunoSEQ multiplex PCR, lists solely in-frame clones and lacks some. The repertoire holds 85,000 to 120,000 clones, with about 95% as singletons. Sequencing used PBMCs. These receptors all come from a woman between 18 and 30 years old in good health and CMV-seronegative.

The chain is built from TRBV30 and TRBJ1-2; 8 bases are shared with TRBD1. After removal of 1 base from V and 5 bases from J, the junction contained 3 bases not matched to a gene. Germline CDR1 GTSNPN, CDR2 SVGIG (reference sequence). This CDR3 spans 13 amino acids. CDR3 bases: TGTGCCTGGAGTGGGACAGGGCAGTATGGCTACACCTTC. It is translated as CAWSGTGQYGYTF.

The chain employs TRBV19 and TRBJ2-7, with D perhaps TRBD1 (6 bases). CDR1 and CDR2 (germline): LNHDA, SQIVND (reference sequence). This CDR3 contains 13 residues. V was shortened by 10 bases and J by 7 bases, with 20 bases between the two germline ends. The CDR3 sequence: CATSSRGSGEQYF. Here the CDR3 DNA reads TGTGCCACCTCATCCAGGGGTTCGGGAGAGCAGTACTTC.

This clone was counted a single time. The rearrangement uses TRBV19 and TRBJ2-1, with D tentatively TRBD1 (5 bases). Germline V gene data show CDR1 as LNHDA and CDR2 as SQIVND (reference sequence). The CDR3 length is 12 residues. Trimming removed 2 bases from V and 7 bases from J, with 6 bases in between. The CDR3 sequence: CASSIRQNEQFF. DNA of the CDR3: TGTGCCAGTAGTATAAGACAGAATGAGCAGTTCTTC.